A single sample gave rise to the 31 T cell receptor beta chains below, sequenced in a study of regulatory T cells in long-lasting Graves disease. Time point meaning: newly diagnosed GD, antithyroid drugs for less than 3 months. PBMCs were the source of the RNA used for TCR sequencing. Investigators prepared the TCR beta libraries by applying iRepertoire HTBI primers and Arm-PCR of CDR3 regions. TCRdb used MiXCR to reprocess the multiplex PCR reads, holding one entry per CDR3 protein. The repertoire holds 500,000 or so distinct CDR3 sequences, with 16% as singletons. These records were also assigned to another study, of T cells in Graves' hyperthyroidism and ophthalmopathy.

Sample: peripheral blood mononuclear cells (PBMCs), taken at new diagnosis, from a patient treated with antithyroid drugs. Source of these receptors: a woman aged 40-60 years with Graves disease.

This rearrangement joins TRBV30 to TRBJ1-3; no clear D. Trimming removed 1 base at V and 2 bases at J, with 6 bases between. Germline lookup yields CDR1 GTSNPN and CDR2 SVGIG (reference sequence). CDR3 length: 13 residues. This CDR3 is CAWSGGPGNTIYF. In nucleotides, the CDR3 is TGTGCCTGGAGTGGGGGTCCTGGAAACACCATATATTTT. Complete variable domain (other parts from reference TRBV30 and TRBJ1-3): SQTIHQWPATLVQPVGSPLSLECTVEGTSNPNLYWYRQAAGRGLQLLFYSVGIGQISSEVPQNLSASRPQDRQFILSSKKLLLSDSGFYLCAWSGGPGNTIYFGEGSWLTVV.

This clonotype was seen only once. The V and J genes are TRBV4-1 and TRBJ2-3; 9 bases line up with TRBD2. The end of the DNA fits TRBJ2-5 better, so the J call may be wrong. The CDR3 covers 19 residues. Per germline, CDR1 MGHRA and CDR2 YSYEKL. The CDR3 DNA sequence: TGCGCCAGCAGCCAAGACTGGGGCGGGGGGGGTCCGGGCCGGAAGACCCAGTACTTC. It encodes CASSQDWGGGGPGRKTQYF.

The sample holds a few counts of this clonotype. The chain joins TRBV5-6 to TRBJ2-7; 9 nucleotides match TRBD1. The CDR3 contains 16 residues. Losses at the gene ends were 4 bases for V and 3 bases for J; bases not matched to a gene: 11. Germline V CDR1 and CDR2: SGHDT, YYEEEE. CDR3 loop: CASSNLGDRDYYEQYF. The CDR3 DNA reads TGTGCCAGCAGCAACCTAGGGGACAGGGATTACTACGAGCAGTACTTC.

V and J are TRBV27 and TRBJ1-1, with D maybe TRBD1 (5 bases). V was clipped by 10 bases and J by 2 bases, with 20 bases between them. This CDR3 contains 15 residues. Germline V gene lookup returns CDR1 MNHEY and CDR2 SMNVEV (reference sequence). DNA of the CDR3: TGTGCCAACCCCCCTCCGCAGGGCTTCAACACTGAAGCTTTCTTT. Its protein is CANPPPQGFNTEAFF.

The chain is built from TRBV5-4 and TRBJ2-1; TRBD1 matches at 7 bases. The V and J ends lost 4 bases and 10 bases, in that order; junction bases with no gene match: 5. From germline, CDR1 is SGHNT and CDR2 YYREEE (reference sequence). The CDR3 spans 12 residues. CDR3 DNA: TGTGCCAGCAGCCCCACAGGGGAAGAGCAGTTCTTC. Translating it yields CASSPTGEEQFF.

This clonotype came up many times. The chain combines TRBV2 with TRBJ2-1; D possibly corresponds to TRBD2 (5 bases). The CDR3 length is 13 residues. Germline V gives CDR1 SNHLY, CDR2 FYNNEI. The V end lost 2 bases, the J end lost 10 bases, and 12 bases lay between the germline ends. CDR3 sequence reads: CASSERESLEQFF. For the CDR3, the DNA is TGTGCCAGCAGTGAACGGGAATCTTTGGAGCAGTTCTTC.

This clonotype has a handful of counts. V usage is TRBV3-1 and J usage is TRBJ1-6; D perhaps matches TRBD1 (5 bases). Germline CDR1 reads LGHDT; CDR2 reads YNNKEL (reference sequence). The CDR3 runs to 15 residues. Trimming removed 3 bases from V and 4 bases from J, with 10 bases in between. The CDR3 DNA reads TGTGCCAGCAGCCATCAAGGGGCTTATAATTCACCCCTCCACTTT. This gives the protein CASSHQGAYNSPLHF.

At least ten counts were recorded for this clonotype. This chain links TRBV5-1 with TRBJ2-4, with D possibly being TRBD2 (6 bases). In germline, CDR1 is SGHRS, CDR2 YFSETQ. The CDR3 is 17 amino acids. Trimming left V 0 bases short and J 4 bases short, with 17 bases between. As DNA, the CDR3 is TGCGCCAGCAGCTTGGCCGGGACTGCTGATCTGAAAAACATTCAGTACTTC. It specifies CASSLAGTADLKNIQYF.

About this clonotype itself: This may stem from a read error, because a much larger clone lies one nucleotide away. The chain uses TRBV12-3 or TRBV12-4 and TRBJ1-2, with 8 bases fitting TRBD1. The CDR3 sequence is 14 residues long. Trimming removed 6 bases from V and 4 bases from J; junction bases left unmatched: 7. The DNA for the CDR3 is TGTGCCAGCAGAGGACAGGGTTCCCTCTATGGCTACACCTTC. This encodes CASRGQGSLYGYTF.

The table lists this clonotype with many counts. The gene calls are TRBV2 and TRBJ2-7, with 9 bases matching TRBD1. Trimming took 6 bases from V and 11 from J; bases not matched to a gene: 8. The CDR3 consists of 12 residues. CDR1 SNHLY and CDR2 FYNNEI come from the germline V gene. This chain's CDR3 is CASRIGTGLEYF. The CDR3 bases are TGTGCCAGCAGGATAGGGACAGGGTTGGAGTACTTC.

The chain is built from TRBV30 and TRBJ2-7; D may be TRBD1 (5 bases). Per germline, CDR1 GTSNPN and CDR2 SVGIG (reference sequence). The CDR3 has 13 amino acids. V lost 0 bases, J lost 5 bases, and 11 bases lay in between. CDR3 sequence reads: CAWSVDSGDEQYF. CDR3 sequence (DNA): TGTGCCTGGAGTGTAGACAGTGGGGACGAGCAGTACTTC.

The V call is TRBV7-9, the J call TRBJ2-2; D may be TRBD1 or TRBD2 (5 bases each). Looked up from germline, CDR1 is SEHNR and CDR2 is FQNEAQ (reference sequence). Trimming took off 1 base at V and 0 bases at J, with 9 bases between the two ends. The length of the CDR3 is 16 residues. CDR3 nucleotide sequence: TGTGCCAGCAGCTTAGGTCCGGGGCCGAACACCGGGGAGCTGTTTTTT. Protein: CASSLGPGPNTGELFF.

CDR3 residues: CASGLVQEPGKDTQYF. Written as DNA, the CDR3 is TGTGCTAGTGGTTTGGTACAGGAACCGGGTAAAGATACGCAGTATTTT. The chain is built from TRBV12-5 and TRBJ2-3, with TRBD1 as a possible D gene (5 bases). The germline CDR1 and CDR2 sequences are LGHNT and FRNRAP. This CDR3 is built from 16 residues. Trimming cost V 0 bases and J 5 bases, with 15 bases left between them.

Of note for this clonotype: Mismatch with germline at one junction end may stem from a read error. The CDR3 sequence is CANSSGLAGGRRFF. The CDR3, as DNA: TGTGCCAACAGCTCCGGACTAGCGGGGGGACGCAGGTTCTTC. This chain uses TRBV7-3 with TRBJ2-1, with 14 bases lining up with TRBD2. This CDR3 contains 14 residues. Per the germline V gene, CDR1 is SGHTA and CDR2 is FQGTGA.

This clonotype turned up a few times. The chain uses TRBV6-1 and TRBJ1-2; D unresolved. V lost 7 bases to trimming and J lost 8 bases, with 17 bases between them. CDR1 and CDR2 from the germline V gene are MNHNS and SASEGT. This CDR3 has 13 residues. CDR3 protein: CASIDSRDRGYTF. CDR3 in DNA: TGTGCCAGCATCGATTCCCGGGATAGGGGCTACACCTTC.

This clonotype appeared many times. The chain employs TRBV12-3 or TRBV12-4 and TRBJ1-5; perhaps TRBD1 as D (6 bases). The CDR3 has 17 amino acids. The ends were cut back, 6 bases at V and 1 base at J, with 19 bases in the middle. DNA of the CDR3: TGTGCCAGCAGGCCGGGGAAGGACAGCGAGAGCAATCAGCCCCAGCATTTT. Translation: CASRPGKDSESNQPQHF.

Many counts were recorded for this clonotype. J is TRBJ2-1 and V is TRBV11-2, with TRBD2 matching over 7 bases. Trimming at V came to 3 bases and at J to 4 bases, leaving 6 bases not matched to a gene. This CDR3 spans 15 amino acids. Looked up from germline, CDR1 is SGHAT and CDR2 is FQNNGV. CDR3 sequence reads: CASSLPGGGYNEQFF. The CDR3 region has the DNA TGTGCCAGCAGCTTGCCGGGCGGGGGATACAATGAGCAGTTCTTC.

This clonotype has at least ten counts. The V call is TRBV2, the J call TRBJ1-2; 9 bases agree with TRBD1. CDR3 length equals 13 residues. CDR1 is SNHLY and CDR2 is FYNNEI in the germline V gene. V shed 11 bases and J 3 bases; nucleotides not matched to a gene: 7. CDR3: CAPLGQGDYGYTF. The CDR3 region has the DNA TGTGCCCCCCTGGGACAGGGAGACTATGGCTACACCTTC.

The V call is TRBV7-3, the J call TRBJ2-3; unclear D gene. The germline gives CDR1 SGHTA, CDR2 FQGTGA. CDR3 size: 13 residues. Trimming took 5 bases from V and 3 from J, leaving 9 bases between them. In nucleotides, the CDR3 is TGTGCCAGCAGCGTCGACGGGACAGATACGCAGTATTTT. This translates into CASSVDGTDTQYF.

This chain links TRBV13 with TRBJ2-1; D is unresolved. The V gene lost 5 bases and the J gene lost 0 bases, with 11 bases spanning the gap. Germline CDR1 is PRHDT and CDR2 is FYEKMQ (reference sequence). CDR3 length: 15 residues. The CDR3 spells CASSHDSSSYNEQFF. CDR3 DNA sequence: TGTGCCAGCAGCCACGACTCAAGCTCCTACAATGAGCAGTTCTTC. Looking up the rest from reference TRBV13 and TRBJ2-1 gives the full variable domain: AAGVIQSPRHLIKEKRETATLKCYPIPRHDTVYWYQQGPGQDPQFLISFYEKMQSDKGSIPDRFSAQQFSDYHSELNMSSLELGDSALYFCASSHDSSSYNEQFFGPGTRLTVL.

This clonotype was recorded at least ten times. J is TRBJ1-1 and V is TRBV12-3 or TRBV12-4; D gene unclear. There are 15 residues in the CDR3. V was cut by 3 bases and J by 0 bases, with 11 bases left in between. CDR3 residues: CASSFEFSMNTEAFF. CDR3 bases: TGTGCCAGCAGTTTCGAATTCTCCATGAACACTGAAGCTTTCTTT.

The chain recombines TRBV29-1 with TRBJ2-2; D is ambiguous. This CDR3 spans 15 amino acids. In germline, CDR1 is SQVTM, CDR2 ANQGSEA. The CDR3 DNA follows: TGCAACGTGGCTGGGTCCACCCCGAACACCGGGGAGCTGTTTTTT. Translated: CNVAGSTPNTGELFF.

The chain carries TRBV12-5 and TRBJ1-2; a possible D gene is TRBD1 (6 bases). This CDR3 is 15 amino acids long. V was cut by 4 bases and J by 2 bases, with 14 bases left in between. CDR1 is LGHNT and CDR2 is FRNRAP in the germline V gene. The DNA for the CDR3 is TGTGCTAGTGGTTCCTCTCTAGGGGGGAACTATGGCTACACCTTC. It encodes CASGSSLGGNYGYTF.

This chain joins TRBV19 and TRBJ1-5, with 7 nucleotides matching TRBD1. V gave up 0 bases and J gave up 7 bases; unmatched junction bases: 6. Germline CDR1 reads LNHDA; CDR2 reads SQIVND (reference sequence). The length of the CDR3 is 15 residues. CDR3 protein: CASSIEAGGGQPQHF. CDR3 nucleotide sequence: TGTGCCAGTAGTATAGAGGCAGGGGGAGGGCAGCCCCAGCATTTT.

In its sample, this clonotype was seen many times. The gene calls are TRBV2 and TRBJ2-2; tentative D call: TRBD2 (6 bases). Per germline, CDR1 SNHLY and CDR2 FYNNEI. V was shortened by 6 bases and J by 3 bases, with 8 bases between the two germline ends. CDR3 length: 13 amino acids. The CDR3 region is CASRGLDTGELFF. The DNA of the CDR3 is TGTGCCAGCAGGGGACTTGACACCGGGGAGCTGTTTTTT.

V gene TRBV2 combines with J gene TRBJ2-5; D not certain. In germline, CDR1 is SNHLY, CDR2 FYNNEI. The CDR3 contains 10 residues. The ends were cut back, 7 bases at V and 7 bases at J, with 7 bases in the middle. CDR3 residues: CASKAGTQYF. The CDR3 nucleotides read TGTGCCAGCAAAGCAGGGACCCAGTACTTC.

The table lists this clonotype with a few counts. The chain employs TRBV7-2 and TRBJ2-2; 9 bases map to TRBD2. Germline assignment: CDR1 SGHTA and CDR2 FQGNSA. The V segment lost 2 bases and the J segment 4 bases; nucleotides outside the gene matches: 5. The CDR3 totals 16 residues. The CDR3 loop is CASSLFSGGLTGELFF. The CDR3, as DNA: TGTGCCAGCAGCTTATTTAGCGGGGGACTCACCGGGGAGCTGTTTTTT.

The CDR3 reads CASSESGGPYYEQYF. CDR3 DNA: TGTGCCAGCAGCGAGTCCGGGGGACCCTACTACGAGCAGTACTTC. The chain recombines TRBV9 with TRBJ2-7; maybe TRBD2 (6 bases). Trimming cost V 3 bases and J 3 bases, with 16 bases left between them. CDR1 is SGDLS and CDR2 is YYNGEE in the germline V gene. CDR3 length equals 15 residues.

This sequence joins TRBV20-1 and TRBJ2-1; D may be TRBD2 (5 bases). From germline, CDR1 is DFQATT and CDR2 SNEGSKA (reference sequence). With 6 bases removed from V and 9 bases from J, the gap between germline ends came to 21 bases. CDR3 length equals 14 residues. The CDR3 coding sequence is TGCAGTGCCCCCGAGACTATACGGCTTGGTGAGCAGTTCTTC. This translates into CSAPETIRLGEQFF.

This clonotype occurred many times. V and J are TRBV28 and TRBJ2-7; D tentatively reads TRBD1 or TRBD2 (5 bases each). From germline, CDR1 is MDHEN and CDR2 SYDVKM. V was cut by 3 bases and J by 4 bases, with 19 bases left in between. This CDR3 is 16 amino acids long. Here the CDR3 DNA reads TGTGCCAGCAGTTTCGGGGCTGGGGCAGCAGAGTACGAGCAGTACTTC. It translates to CASSFGAGAAEYEQYF. The full variable domain, with the rest looked up from reference TRBV28 and TRBJ2-7, is DVKVTQSSRYLVKRTGEKVFLECVQDMDHENMFWYRQDPGLGLRLIYFSYDVKMKEKGDIPEGYSVSREKKERFSLILESASTNQTSMYLCASSFGAGAAEYEQYFGPGTRLTVT.

This clonotype turned up a few times. The chain employs TRBV7-3 and TRBJ2-3, with a tentative D call TRBD1 (6 bases). The V and J ends lost 5 bases and 0 bases respectively, with 12 bases between them. The CDR3 loop spans 15 amino acids. Germline CDR1 is SGHTA and CDR2 is FQGTGA. The CDR3 DNA reads as TGTGCCAGCAGCCCTACCGGGACAAGCACAGATACGCAGTATTTT. Its translation: CASSPTGTSTDTQYF.